This is a list of T cell receptor beta chains from one sample in a study of Graves' ophthalmopathy and Graves' hyperthyroidism. TCRdb independently ran MiXCR on the multiplex PCR reads; one entry per CDR3 protein. The data show some 200,000 distinct CDR3 sequences, 25% to 30% seen once. Sequenced sample: peripheral blood. These receptors all come from a man in his fifties with Graves' ophthalmopathy. The CDR3 runs from the conserved cysteine through the conserved F or W. The D gene is left open where the match is weak. For some rows the clone size is stated as once, few or many, or as a class when expanded; others skip it.

V gene,clone size,J gene,D gene,CDR3 DNA,CDR3 protein
TRBV6-5,.,TRBJ2-5,TRBD1,TGTGCCAGCAGTTACGAGACAGGGGAAGAGACCCAGTACTTC,CASSYETGEETQYF
TRBV9,many,TRBJ1-1,.,TGTGCCAGCAGCGTAGAGGGGGACACTGAAGCTTTCTTT,CASSVEGDTEAFF
TRBV7-9,.,TRBJ2-5,TRBD1,TGTGCCCGCGGGACAGGGGACCAAGAGACCCAGTACTTC,CARGTGDQETQYF
TRBV20-1,.,TRBJ2-7,TRBD1,TGCAGTGCTAGAAGCGTCGCGGACAGGGTGGTGGACGAGCAGTACTTC,CSARSVADRVVDEQYF
TRBV6-2/TRBV6-3,.,TRBJ2-4,.,TGTGCCAGCGGTCGAGGTGGCCTAGCCAAAAACATTCAGTACTTC,CASGRGGLAKNIQYF
TRBV27,.,TRBJ1-2,.,TGTGCCAGCAGTCGACTGGGACCCTATGGCTACACCTTC,CASSRLGPYGYTF
TRBV5-1,many,TRBJ2-7,TRBD1,TGCGCCAGCAGATTAGACAGGGACACCTACGAGCAGTACTTC,CASRLDRDTYEQYF
TRBV4-2,many,TRBJ1-5,.,TGTGCCAGCAGCCGAGGGACACGGGAAGCATATAGCAATCAGCCCCAGCATTTT,CASSRGTREAYSNQPQHF
TRBV19,.,TRBJ1-6,TRBD1,TGTGCCAGTAGTCTCCACAGGGGTGAATCACCCCTCCACTTT,CASSLHRGESPLHF
TRBV11-2,many,TRBJ2-4,.,TGTGCCAGCAGCTTAGACGATATATTGGCCAAAAACATTCAGTACTTC,CASSLDDILAKNIQYF
TRBV15,many,TRBJ1-5,.,TGTGCCACCTCCACCGACCCTAATCAGCCCCAGCATTTT,CATSTDPNQPQHF
TRBV25-1,many,TRBJ2-2,.,TGTGCCAGCAGTGAATCGTTGGACACCGGGGAGCTGTTTTTT,CASSESLDTGELFF
TRBV12-3/TRBV12-4,few,TRBJ2-7,TRBD1,TGTGCCAGCAGTTCGGACAGGGGGCTTGAACTCTCCTACGAGCAGTACTTC,CASSSDRGLELSYEQYF
TRBV5-1,.,TRBJ1-1,TRBD1,TGCGCCAGCCTTAGGGGGCCACTGAACACTGAAGCTTTCTTT,CASLRGPLNTEAFF
TRBV27,.,TRBJ2-5,TRBD2,TGCGCCAGCAGCCCCCTAGCGGGAGTGGCTAAGACCCAGTACTTC,CASSPLAGVAKTQYF
TRBV7-9,.,TRBJ1-2,TRBD1,TGTGCCAGCAGCGCAGGGGGCGGCTATGGCTACACCTTC,CASSAGGGYGYTF
TRBV20-1,.,TRBJ2-4,TRBD1,TGCAGTGCCCTCGACAGGGATAAAAACATTCAGTACTTC,CSALDRDKNIQYF
TRBV30,.,TRBJ1-5,.,TGTGCCTGGAGTAGGGAGGTTCACCAGCCCCAGCATTTT,CAWSREVHQPQHF
TRBV6-1,many,TRBJ2-7,TRBD2,TGTGCCAGCAGCCCCCAGGGACTAGGGTCTTACGAGCAGTACTTC,CASSPQGLGSYEQYF
TRBV5-1,many,TRBJ1-1,.,TGCGCCAGCAGCTTGGGATCGGGGGAGATGAACACTGAAGCTTTCTTT,CASSLGSGEMNTEAFF
TRBV7-9,many,TRBJ1-6,.,TGTGCCAGCAGCAGTGAGTGGGGCCTCCACTTT,CASSSEWGLHF
TRBV27,many,TRBJ1-1,.,TGTGCCAGCAAATCGGGGGGCTTGTCGAACACTGAAGCTTTCTTT,CASKSGGLSNTEAFF
TRBV12-5,few,TRBJ2-7,TRBD1,TGTGCTAGTGGCTACAGGGGCGATCCCTCCTACGAGCAGTACTTC,CASGYRGDPSYEQYF
TRBV27,many,TRBJ2-7,.,TGTGCCAGCCGGGATCCCGACTTCTACGAGCAGTACTTC,CASRDPDFYEQYF
TRBV28,many,TRBJ1-6,TRBD1,TGTGCCAGCAGTCCGGACAGGGTGGCTTCACCCCTCCACTTT,CASSPDRVASPLHF
TRBV7-2,.,TRBJ2-5,.,TGTGCCAGCAGCTCTCTGGGGACCCAATTCCAAGAGACCCAGTACTTC,CASSSLGTQFQETQYF
TRBV19,many,TRBJ1-1,TRBD1,TGTGCCAGTAGTATTATTGGATTACAGGGGGCCGACACTGAAGCTTTCTTT,CASSIIGLQGADTEAFF
TRBV20-1,.,TRBJ1-1,.,TGCAGTGCTAGTGGCTCGAGGGGTGAAGGACGCGCTTTCTTT,CSASGSRGEGRAFF
TRBV3-1,many,TRBJ1-5,TRBD1,TGTGCCAGCAGTCGCCAGGGGGACGCTGTTCAGCCCCAGCATTTT,CASSRQGDAVQPQHF
TRBV9,.,TRBJ1-1,.,TGTGCCAGCAGCGTAGATCCGGGCGCGTACACTGAAGCTTTCTTT,CASSVDPGAYTEAFF
TRBV6-1,.,TRBJ2-7,.,TGTGCCAGCAGTGTATCGGACGGTTCCTACGAGCAGTACTTC,CASSVSDGSYEQYF
TRBV3-1,.,TRBJ2-2,TRBD1,TGTGCCAGCAGCACCTTCACAGGGGACCCTCATGTCCGGGAGCTGTTTTTT,CASSTFTGDPHVRELFF
TRBV20-1,.,TRBJ1-1,.,TGCAGTGCTCCCTTGACCGGGACCCTGAACACTGAAGCTTTCTTT,CSAPLTGTLNTEAFF
TRBV6-2/TRBV6-3,many,TRBJ2-7,TRBD1,TGTGCCAGCAGTTACCTATACCCTCCGGGACAGGGGACCTACGAGCAGTACTTC,CASSYLYPPGQGTYEQYF
TRBV11-1,once,TRBJ1-1,.,TGTGCCAGCAGCGCGACAACGGGGGAAGTGAACACTGAAGCTTTCTTT,CASSATTGEVNTEAFF
TRBV7-3,many,TRBJ2-3,.,TGTGCCAGCAGCTTAACTGCCAGCGCCCCCACAGATACGCAGTATTTT,CASSLTASAPTDTQYF
TRBV28,many,TRBJ2-7,.,TGTGCCAGCTCTAACTACGAGCAGTACTTC,CASSNYEQYF
TRBV6-5,many,TRBJ2-5,TRBD2,TGTGCCAGCAGTCCTCCGGGACTAGCCCCGGAGACCCAGTACTTC,CASSPPGLAPETQYF
TRBV7-8,many,TRBJ2-5,TRBD2,TGTGCCAGCAGCTTAGCGGCGGGAGGGCCTGAGACCCAGTACTTC,CASSLAAGGPETQYF
TRBV10-3,many,TRBJ2-2,.,TGTGCCATCAGTGACAGGGAAAACACCGGGGAGCTGTTTTTT,CAISDRENTGELFF
TRBV28,many,TRBJ2-2,TRBD1,TGTGCCAGCAGTTTAGACAGGGGAGTCTCCGGGGAGCTGTTTTTT,CASSLDRGVSGELFF
TRBV2,many,TRBJ2-2,.,TGTGCCAGCAATGGGAACGGGGAGCTGTTTTTT,CASNGNGELFF
TRBV20-1,.,TRBJ1-1,.,TGCAGTGCTAGAGTCCCCCCGGGGAGGACTGAAGCTTTCTTT,CSARVPPGRTEAFF
TRBV9,many,TRBJ2-7,.,TGTGCCAGCACCGGCGGCCCAGAGGTCCACGAGCAGTACTTC,CASTGGPEVHEQYF
TRBV11-2,.,TRBJ2-7,TRBD2,TGTGCCAGCAGCCGGAGCGGGAGTTCTGACTACGAGCAGTACTTC,CASSRSGSSDYEQYF
TRBV20-1,many,TRBJ2-7,TRBD1,TGCAGTGCTAGAGATAGGGACAGGGGGCACGAGCAGTACTTC,CSARDRDRGHEQYF
TRBV6-1,.,TRBJ1-2,TRBD1,TGTGCCAGCATAAGGACAGGGGATTTCCATGGCTACACCTTC,CASIRTGDFHGYTF
TRBV6-1,few,TRBJ2-7,TRBD1,TGTGCCAGCAGTAGAGGTTCGGACAGGGGGTCCTACGAGCAGTACTTC,CASSRGSDRGSYEQYF
TRBV6-1,.,TRBJ1-1,.,TGTGCCAGCAGTGAGGAAAGGGGGAGGAACACTGAAGCTTTCTTT,CASSEERGRNTEAFF
TRBV5-6,many,TRBJ2-7,TRBD1,TGTGCCAGCAGCTTTCGGACAGGGGTCTCCTACGAGCAGTACTTC,CASSFRTGVSYEQYF
TRBV7-2,.,TRBJ2-2,TRBD2,TGTGCCAGCAGCTTAGCCGCCGCCTCGGCTAGCGGGGACACCGGGGAGCTGTTTTTT,CASSLAAASASGDTGELFF
TRBV6-1,.,TRBJ2-5,.,TGTGCCAGCATCACCGGGGGAACTGGGGAGACCCAGTACTTC,CASITGGTGETQYF
TRBV19,many,TRBJ1-2,.,TGTGCCAGTATGACAATGATGGTCCCCTATGGCTACACCTTC,CASMTMMVPYGYTF